This TCR beta chain was sequenced for a study of cytomegalovirus exposure and HLA in healthy donors. Findings and limits, study-wide: Follow-up analysis seemed to connect common viral pathogens with several of the most significant clusters identified. Later analysis identified a missense DCLRE1C variant that was linked to TCR beta V- and J-gene trimming. Across donors, presence/absence analyses took sequencing depth to be roughly uniform.

60 Vbeta and 13 Jbeta primers were used in PCR. Per the original data handling: About 11 million of the approximately 80 million unique TCR beta chains counted in a later analysis were shared. Repertoires were generated with immunoSEQ multiplex PCR, while TCRdb's copy carries only in-frame clones and drops some. The DNA was the basis for D and trimming; V, J and clone size are from that table. The profile shows 50,000 to 60,000 clones, 65% to 85% of them singletons. On this clone itself: No antigen is known for it.

This CDR3 comprises 15 residues. From germline, CDR1 is MDHEN and CDR2 SYDVKM. The J segment lost 1 base and the V segment lost 8 bases, leaving 5 bases of the junction unmatched. This chain links TRBV28 with TRBJ1-3; 10 bases are shared with TRBD1. The TCR originated in a man aged 18 to 35 in good health and CMV-seronegative. The sequenced material came from PBMCs. The CDR3 sequence is CASHRDRGSGNTIYF. CDR3 bases: TGTGCCAGCCACCGGGACAGGGGTTCTGGAAACACCATATATTTT.